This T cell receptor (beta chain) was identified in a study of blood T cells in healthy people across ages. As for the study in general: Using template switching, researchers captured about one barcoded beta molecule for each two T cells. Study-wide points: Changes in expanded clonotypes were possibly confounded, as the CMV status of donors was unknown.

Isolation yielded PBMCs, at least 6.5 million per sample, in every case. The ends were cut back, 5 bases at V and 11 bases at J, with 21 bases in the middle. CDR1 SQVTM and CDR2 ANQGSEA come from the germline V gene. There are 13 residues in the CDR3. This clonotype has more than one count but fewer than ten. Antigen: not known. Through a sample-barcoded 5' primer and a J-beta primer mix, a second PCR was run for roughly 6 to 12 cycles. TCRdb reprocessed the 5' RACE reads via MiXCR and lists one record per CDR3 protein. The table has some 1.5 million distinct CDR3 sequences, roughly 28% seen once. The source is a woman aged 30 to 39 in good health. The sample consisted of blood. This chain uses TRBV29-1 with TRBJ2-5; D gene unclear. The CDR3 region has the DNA TGCAGCGTTCCCGGAGACCTTACGGATGAGCAGTACTTC. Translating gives CSVPGDLTDEQYF.